This is a list of T cell receptor beta chains from one sample in a study of read filtering for tumor transcriptome and immune sequencing. From the reads, TCRdb called clonotypes with MiXCR, one entry per CDR3 protein. The sample shows 15,000 to 20,000 distinct CDR3 sequences, roughly a fifth of them seen only once. The specimen sequenced was a population of CD138-negative cells sorted from bone marrow. These receptors came from a donor aged 40 or over with multiple myeloma. The CDR3 runs from the conserved cysteine through the conserved F or W. Each record gives: CDR3 length, D gene, J gene, V gene, clone size, CDR3 DNA, CDR3 protein. The D gene is left open where the match is weak. Rows give clone size only sometimes, using once, few, many, or a class for an expanded clone.

CDR3 length: 13
D gene: TRBD1
J gene: TRBJ1-1
V gene: TRBV6-6
clone size: many
CDR3 DNA: TGTGCCAGCAACCCGACAGGGACGACTGAAGCTTTCTTT
CDR3 protein: CASNPTGTTEAFF

CDR3 length: 15
D gene: .
J gene: TRBJ2-1
V gene: TRBV28
clone size: .
CDR3 DNA: TGTGCCAGCAGTTTAATCGGGAGTGTTAACAGTGAGCAGTTCTTC
CDR3 protein: CASSLIGSVNSEQFF

CDR3 length: 13
D gene: .
J gene: TRBJ2-5
V gene: TRBV29-1
clone size: many
CDR3 DNA: TGCAGCGTTGAATCCAGGGGCCAAGAGACCCAGTACTTC
CDR3 protein: CSVESRGQETQYF

CDR3 length: 14
D gene: .
J gene: TRBJ2-2
V gene: TRBV7-2
clone size: many
CDR3 DNA: TGTGCCAGCAGCTTAGTACTAGCAAGCGGGGAGCTGTTTTTT
CDR3 protein: CASSLVLASGELFF

CDR3 length: 12
D gene: .
J gene: TRBJ1-2
V gene: TRBV11-2
clone size: few
CDR3 DNA: TGTGCCAGCAGCCCCCAGGGCTATGGCTACACCTTC
CDR3 protein: CASSPQGYGYTF

CDR3 length: 11
D gene: .
J gene: TRBJ1-2
V gene: TRBV19
clone size: medium-sized
CDR3 DNA: TGTGCCAGTAGTACAGGGGAGGCGTCTACCTTC
CDR3 protein: CASSTGEASTF

CDR3 length: 9
D gene: .
J gene: TRBJ1-2
V gene: TRBV20-1
clone size: few
CDR3 DNA: TGCAGTGCTAGCTCTGGCTACACCTTC
CDR3 protein: CSASSGYTF

CDR3 length: 15
D gene: TRBD2
J gene: TRBJ2-1
V gene: TRBV28
clone size: few
CDR3 DNA: TGTGCCAGCAGTTTCAGTCTAGCGGGAGGGGATGAGCAGTTCTTC
CDR3 protein: CASSFSLAGGDEQFF

CDR3 length: 14
D gene: .
J gene: TRBJ2-5
V gene: TRBV5-1
clone size: .
CDR3 DNA: TGCGCCAGCAGCTTTATGGGTTATCCAGAGACCCAGTACTTC
CDR3 protein: CASSFMGYPETQYF

CDR3 length: 13
D gene: .
J gene: TRBJ2-2
V gene: TRBV11-3
clone size: many
CDR3 DNA: TGTGCCAGCAGCCCCCGGGGGCCCGGGGAGCTGTTTTTT
CDR3 protein: CASSPRGPGELFF

CDR3 length: 14
D gene: .
J gene: TRBJ2-1
V gene: TRBV29-1
clone size: few
CDR3 DNA: TGCAGCGTTGAATTGGATCTAAGTTACAATGAGCAGTTCTTC
CDR3 protein: CSVELDLSYNEQFF

CDR3 length: 15
D gene: .
J gene: TRBJ2-1
V gene: TRBV5-1
clone size: many
CDR3 DNA: TGCGCCAGCAGCTTGGGGACCCCTACCTACAATGAGCAGTTCTTC
CDR3 protein: CASSLGTPTYNEQFF

CDR3 length: 16
D gene: TRBD2
J gene: TRBJ2-1
V gene: TRBV20-1
clone size: many
CDR3 DNA: TGCAGTGCGTTCCTAGCGGGGTCCTGGAGAGACAATGAGCAGTTCTTC
CDR3 protein: CSAFLAGSWRDNEQFF

CDR3 length: 12
D gene: .
J gene: TRBJ2-2
V gene: TRBV29-1
clone size: few
CDR3 DNA: TGCAGCGCCCGGGTCGGCGGCGGGGAGCTGTTTTTT
CDR3 protein: CSARVGGGELFF

CDR3 length: 13
D gene: .
J gene: TRBJ2-5
V gene: TRBV18
clone size: .
CDR3 DNA: TGTGCCAGCTCACGAGGACAGCAAGAGACCCAGTACTTC
CDR3 protein: CASSRGQQETQYF

CDR3 length: 14
D gene: TRBD2
J gene: TRBJ2-2
V gene: TRBV19
clone size: many
CDR3 DNA: TGTGCCAGTAACGCGGGAGGAAACACCGGGGAGCTGTTTTTT
CDR3 protein: CASNAGGNTGELFF

CDR3 length: 14
D gene: .
J gene: TRBJ1-1
V gene: TRBV7-3
clone size: few
CDR3 DNA: TGTGCCAGCAGCTCCGGGTCTAGGGGCACTGAAGCTTTCTTT
CDR3 protein: CASSSGSRGTEAFF

CDR3 length: 15
D gene: TRBD1
J gene: TRBJ2-7
V gene: TRBV6-5
clone size: .
CDR3 DNA: TGTGCCAGCAGTCCTTTGACGGACAGGGGGTACGAGCAGTACTTC
CDR3 protein: CASSPLTDRGYEQYF

CDR3 length: 14
D gene: TRBD1
J gene: TRBJ2-2
V gene: TRBV5-1
clone size: .
CDR3 DNA: TGCGCCAGCACAAAGACAGGGGCCACCGGGGAGCTGTTTTTT
CDR3 protein: CASTKTGATGELFF

CDR3 length: 14
D gene: .
J gene: TRBJ2-1
V gene: TRBV7-2
clone size: .
CDR3 DNA: TGTGCCAGCAGCCCCTGGACTCAGCGGTATGAGCAGTTCTTC
CDR3 protein: CASSPWTQRYEQFF

CDR3 length: 14
D gene: TRBD2
J gene: TRBJ2-1
V gene: TRBV20-1
clone size: many
CDR3 DNA: TGCAGTGCTCCACTAGCGGGCGCCTACAATGAGCAGTTCTTC
CDR3 protein: CSAPLAGAYNEQFF

CDR3 length: 15
D gene: TRBD1
J gene: TRBJ1-4
V gene: TRBV28
clone size: .
CDR3 DNA: TGTGCCAGCAGTAACACAGGGGTTTATAATGAAAAACTGTTTTTT
CDR3 protein: CASSNTGVYNEKLFF

CDR3 length: 16
D gene: TRBD2
J gene: TRBJ2-3
V gene: TRBV29-1
clone size: .
CDR3 DNA: TGCAGCGTTGAAGATCGACTAGCGTTGAGCACAGATACGCAGTATTTT
CDR3 protein: CSVEDRLALSTDTQYF

CDR3 length: 13
D gene: .
J gene: TRBJ2-5
V gene: TRBV12-3/TRBV12-4
clone size: many
CDR3 DNA: TGTGCCAGCAGTGGGGTCGCCTTTGGAACCCAGTACTTC
CDR3 protein: CASSGVAFGTQYF

CDR3 length: 17
D gene: .
J gene: TRBJ2-2
V gene: TRBV5-1
clone size: .
CDR3 DNA: TGCGCCAGCATCGCTGACCCAGGGGTGTCGGGCACCGGGGAGCTGTTTTTT
CDR3 protein: CASIADPGVSGTGELFF

CDR3 length: 14
D gene: TRBD2
J gene: TRBJ2-5
V gene: TRBV29-1
clone size: many
CDR3 DNA: TGCAGCGCCCCGGGACTAGCGGGAAGAGAGACCCAGTACTTC
CDR3 protein: CSAPGLAGRETQYF

CDR3 length: 14
D gene: .
J gene: TRBJ2-7
V gene: TRBV7-2
clone size: few
CDR3 DNA: TGTGCCAGCAGCGGATTCGTACGGGGAGACGAGCAGTACTTC
CDR3 protein: CASSGFVRGDEQYF

CDR3 length: 14
D gene: .
J gene: TRBJ2-1
V gene: TRBV4-3
clone size: .
CDR3 DNA: TGCGCCAGCAGCCCGGGGGTCAGAGGAAATGAGCAGTTCTTC
CDR3 protein: CASSPGVRGNEQFF

CDR3 length: 13
D gene: .
J gene: TRBJ2-1
V gene: TRBV6-2/TRBV6-3
clone size: .
CDR3 DNA: TGTGCCAGCAGTTACCGAGCATACAATGAGCAGTTCTTC
CDR3 protein: CASSYRAYNEQFF

CDR3 length: 14
D gene: .
J gene: TRBJ1-4
V gene: TRBV28
clone size: many
CDR3 DNA: TGTGCCAGCAGTTTGGCGCAGCTAAATGAAAAACTGTTTTTT
CDR3 protein: CASSLAQLNEKLFF

CDR3 length: 14
D gene: .
J gene: TRBJ2-6
V gene: TRBV18
clone size: .
CDR3 DNA: TGTGCCAGCTCACCGGGGTCTGGGGCCAACGTCCTGACTTTC
CDR3 protein: CASSPGSGANVLTF

CDR3 length: 14
D gene: .
J gene: TRBJ1-6
V gene: TRBV7-3
clone size: many
CDR3 DNA: TGTGCCAGCAGCTTACTTCCGGGAAATTCACCCCTCCACTTT
CDR3 protein: CASSLLPGNSPLHF

CDR3 length: 14
D gene: TRBD2
J gene: TRBJ2-2
V gene: TRBV7-2
clone size: .
CDR3 DNA: TGTGCCAGCAGCTCGGGACTAGCCACCGGGGAGCTGTTTTTT
CDR3 protein: CASSSGLATGELFF

CDR3 length: 15
D gene: TRBD2
J gene: TRBJ2-1
V gene: TRBV27
clone size: many
CDR3 DNA: TGTGCCAGCAGTTCCGGGGGGTCCGGCGTTAATGAGCAGTTCTTC
CDR3 protein: CASSSGGSGVNEQFF

CDR3 length: 14
D gene: TRBD2
J gene: TRBJ2-1
V gene: TRBV28
clone size: .
CDR3 DNA: TGTGCCAGCAGTTTCCTAGCGGGGGACAATGAGCAGTTCTTC
CDR3 protein: CASSFLAGDNEQFF

CDR3 length: 16
D gene: TRBD2
J gene: TRBJ2-1
V gene: TRBV11-3
clone size: many
CDR3 DNA: TGTGCCAGCAGCAACCGAACTAGCGGGCTTTACAATGAGCAGTTCTTC
CDR3 protein: CASSNRTSGLYNEQFF

CDR3 length: 12
D gene: .
J gene: TRBJ2-5
V gene: TRBV6-6
clone size: many
CDR3 DNA: TGTGCCAGCAGTTACTATCAAGAGACCCAGTACTTC
CDR3 protein: CASSYYQETQYF

CDR3 length: 15
D gene: .
J gene: TRBJ2-7
V gene: TRBV3-1
clone size: .
CDR3 DNA: TGTGCCAGCAGCCAAGATCTTATAGGGGCGTACGAGCAGTACTTC
CDR3 protein: CASSQDLIGAYEQYF

CDR3 length: 12
D gene: .
J gene: TRBJ2-7
V gene: TRBV25-1
clone size: many
CDR3 DNA: TGTGCCAGCAGTGAATTTAACTACGAGCAGTACTTC
CDR3 protein: CASSEFNYEQYF

CDR3 length: 18
D gene: .
J gene: TRBJ2-2
V gene: TRBV5-6
clone size: many
CDR3 DNA: TGTGCCAGCAGCCGTAGTACCACCGGGACACGGAGGCGCGGGGAGCTGTTTTTT
CDR3 protein: CASSRSTTGTRRRGELFF

CDR3 length: 13
D gene: .
J gene: TRBJ2-7
V gene: TRBV19
clone size: many
CDR3 DNA: TGTGCCAGTAGCACCGGGACCACGTACGAGCAGTACTTC
CDR3 protein: CASSTGTTYEQYF

CDR3 length: 14
D gene: TRBD2
J gene: TRBJ2-1
V gene: TRBV4-2
clone size: .
CDR3 DNA: TGTGCCAGCAGCCAGGGGGGACTAGCCGATGAGCAGTTCTTC
CDR3 protein: CASSQGGLADEQFF

CDR3 length: 11
D gene: .
J gene: TRBJ2-7
V gene: TRBV7-9
clone size: .
CDR3 DNA: TGTGCCAGCAGCAGCCAGGGGGAGCAGTACTTC
CDR3 protein: CASSSQGEQYF

CDR3 length: 12
D gene: .
J gene: TRBJ1-3
V gene: TRBV2
clone size: .
CDR3 DNA: TGTGCCAGCAGAGTTGTCGGAAACACCATATATTTT
CDR3 protein: CASRVVGNTIYF

CDR3 length: 11
D gene: .
J gene: TRBJ2-5
V gene: TRBV30
clone size: many
CDR3 DNA: TGTGCCTGGAGTGCGAGGGAGACCCAGTACTTC
CDR3 protein: CAWSARETQYF

CDR3 length: 13
D gene: .
J gene: TRBJ2-6
V gene: TRBV28
clone size: many
CDR3 DNA: TGTGCCAGCAGCTCCTCTGGGGCCAACGTCCTGACTTTC
CDR3 protein: CASSSSGANVLTF

CDR3 length: 15
D gene: TRBD2
J gene: TRBJ2-1
V gene: TRBV6-5
clone size: many
CDR3 DNA: TGTGCCAGCACGAAACTAGCGGGAGGGTACAATGAGCAGTTCTTC
CDR3 protein: CASTKLAGGYNEQFF

CDR3 length: 14
D gene: TRBD1
J gene: TRBJ2-1
V gene: TRBV5-1
clone size: .
CDR3 DNA: TGCGCCAGCAGACCGGACAGGGTAATCGATGAGCAGTTCTTC
CDR3 protein: CASRPDRVIDEQFF

CDR3 length: 14
D gene: .
J gene: TRBJ2-3
V gene: TRBV7-9
clone size: many
CDR3 DNA: TGTGCCAGCAGCTTAGTGGGCCGGAAAGATACGCAGTATTTT
CDR3 protein: CASSLVGRKDTQYF

CDR3 length: 17
D gene: .
J gene: TRBJ1-1
V gene: TRBV6-6
clone size: .
CDR3 DNA: TGTGCCAGCAGGCTTTCAATTTCTGGACTGAAGAACACTGAAGCTTTCTTT
CDR3 protein: CASRLSISGLKNTEAFF

CDR3 length: 13
D gene: TRBD2
J gene: TRBJ2-7
V gene: TRBV29-1
clone size: many
CDR3 DNA: TGCAGCGTTGCCAGCGGGGGCTCCTACGAGCAGTACTTC
CDR3 protein: CSVASGGSYEQYF

CDR3 length: 14
D gene: .
J gene: TRBJ2-1
V gene: TRBV19
clone size: many
CDR3 DNA: TGTGCCAGTAGTATGAGCCTGACCTACAATGAGCAGTTCTTC
CDR3 protein: CASSMSLTYNEQFF

CDR3 length: 11
D gene: .
J gene: TRBJ1-1
V gene: TRBV7-9
clone size: many
CDR3 DNA: TGTGCCAGCAGCTTTGGGACAGAAGCTTTCTTT
CDR3 protein: CASSFGTEAFF

CDR3 length: 15
D gene: .
J gene: TRBJ2-5
V gene: TRBV11-2
clone size: many
CDR3 DNA: TGTGCCAGCAGCTTAGTTGGACAATTCGTTGAGACCCAGTACTTC
CDR3 protein: CASSLVGQFVETQYF

CDR3 length: 16
D gene: .
J gene: TRBJ1-4
V gene: TRBV25-1
clone size: many
CDR3 DNA: TGTGCCAGCAGCTCCAGGGGCACAGCAACTAATGAAAAACTGTTTTTT
CDR3 protein: CASSSRGTATNEKLFF